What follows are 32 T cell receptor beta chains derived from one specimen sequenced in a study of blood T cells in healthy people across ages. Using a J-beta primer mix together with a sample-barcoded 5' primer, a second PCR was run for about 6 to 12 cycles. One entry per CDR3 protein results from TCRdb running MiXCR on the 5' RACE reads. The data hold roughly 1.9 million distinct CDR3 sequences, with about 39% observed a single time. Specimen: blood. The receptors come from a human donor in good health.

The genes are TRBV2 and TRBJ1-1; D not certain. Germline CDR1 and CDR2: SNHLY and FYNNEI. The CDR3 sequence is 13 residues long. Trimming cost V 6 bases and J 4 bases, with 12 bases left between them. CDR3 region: CASRVVVGTEAFF. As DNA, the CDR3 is TGTGCCAGCAGGGTGGTTGTGGGCACTGAAGCTTTCTTT. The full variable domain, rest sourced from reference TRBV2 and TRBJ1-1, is EPEVTQTPSHQVTQMGQEVILRCVPISNHLYFYWYRQILGQKVEFLVSFYNNEISEKSEIFDDQFSVERPDGSNFTLKIRSTKLEDSAMYFCASRVVVGTEAFFGQGTRLTVV.

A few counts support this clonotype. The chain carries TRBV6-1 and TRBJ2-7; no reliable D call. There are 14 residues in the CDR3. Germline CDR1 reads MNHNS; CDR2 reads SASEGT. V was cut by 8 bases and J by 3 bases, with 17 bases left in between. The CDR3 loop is CASLTPQANYEQYF. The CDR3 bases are TGTGCCAGCTTAACGCCGCAGGCGAACTACGAGCAGTACTTC.

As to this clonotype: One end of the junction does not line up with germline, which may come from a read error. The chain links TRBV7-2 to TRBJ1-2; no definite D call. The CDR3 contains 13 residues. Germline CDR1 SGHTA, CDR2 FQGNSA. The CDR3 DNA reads TGTGCCAGCAGTTCGTTAGCTAATTATGGCTACACCTTC. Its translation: CASSSLANYGYTF.

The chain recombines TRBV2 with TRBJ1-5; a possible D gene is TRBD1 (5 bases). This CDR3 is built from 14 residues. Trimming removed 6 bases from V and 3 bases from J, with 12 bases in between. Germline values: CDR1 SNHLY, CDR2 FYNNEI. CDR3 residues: CASSSQGFNQPQHF. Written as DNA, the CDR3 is TGTGCCAGCAGCTCCCAGGGCTTCAATCAGCCCCAGCATTTT.

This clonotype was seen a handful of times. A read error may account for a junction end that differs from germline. Here the CDR3 reads CASSKDEMGYTF. The CDR3 DNA sequence: TGTGCCAGCAGCAAAGATGAGATGGGCTACACCTTC. V gene TRBV4-2 combines with J gene TRBJ1-2, with D hard to call. This CDR3 comprises 12 residues. In germline, CDR1 is LGHNA, CDR2 YNFKEQ.

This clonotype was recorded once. The CDR3 DNA is TGTGCCAGCTCGATCACAGGGGCCTACAACTATGGCTACACCTTC. It translates to CASSITGAYNYGYTF. This chain connects TRBV18 to TRBJ1-2; 7 bases match TRBD1. Trimming cost V 6 bases and J 2 bases; bases outside gene matches: 9. Germline loops: CDR1 KGHSH, CDR2 LQKENI. There are 15 residues in the CDR3.

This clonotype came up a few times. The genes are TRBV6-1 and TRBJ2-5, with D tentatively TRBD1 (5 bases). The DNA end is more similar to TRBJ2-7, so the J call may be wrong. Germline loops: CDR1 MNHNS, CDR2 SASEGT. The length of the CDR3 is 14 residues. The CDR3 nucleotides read TGTGCCAGTATGACAGCACGAACAGACTACGAGCAGTACTTC. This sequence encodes CASMTARTDYEQYF.

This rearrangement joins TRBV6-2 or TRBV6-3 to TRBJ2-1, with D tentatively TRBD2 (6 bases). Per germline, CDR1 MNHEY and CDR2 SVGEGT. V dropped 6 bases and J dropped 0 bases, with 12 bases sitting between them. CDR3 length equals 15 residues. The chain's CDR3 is CASREFSGSYNEQFF. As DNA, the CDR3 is TGTGCCAGCAGGGAATTTAGCGGCTCCTACAATGAGCAGTTCTTC.

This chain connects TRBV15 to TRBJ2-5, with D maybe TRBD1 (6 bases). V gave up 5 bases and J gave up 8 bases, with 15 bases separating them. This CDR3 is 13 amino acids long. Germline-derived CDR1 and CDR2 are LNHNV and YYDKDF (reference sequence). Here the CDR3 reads CATSEDSADTQYF. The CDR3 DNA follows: TGTGCCACCAGCGAGGACAGCGCCGACACCCAGTACTTC.

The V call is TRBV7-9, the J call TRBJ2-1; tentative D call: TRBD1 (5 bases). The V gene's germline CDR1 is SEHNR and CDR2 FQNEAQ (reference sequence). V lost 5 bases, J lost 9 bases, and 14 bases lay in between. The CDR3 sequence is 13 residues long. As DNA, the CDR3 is TGTGCCAGCAGCCTAGGGGTGCTTAGTGAGCAGTTCTTC. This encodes CASSLGVLSEQFF.

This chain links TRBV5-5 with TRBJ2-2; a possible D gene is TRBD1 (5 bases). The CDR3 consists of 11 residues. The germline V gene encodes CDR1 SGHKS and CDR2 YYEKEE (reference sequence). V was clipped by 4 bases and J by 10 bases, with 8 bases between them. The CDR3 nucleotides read TGTGCCAGCAGCAGGGGTGAGGAGCTGTTTTTT. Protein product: CASSRGEELFF.

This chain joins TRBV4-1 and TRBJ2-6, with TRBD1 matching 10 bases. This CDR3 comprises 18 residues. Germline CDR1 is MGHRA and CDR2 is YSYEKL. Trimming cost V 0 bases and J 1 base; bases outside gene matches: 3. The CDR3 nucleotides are TGCGCCAGCAGCCAAGAAGGGACAGGGGTGTCTGGGGCCAACGTCCTGACTTTC. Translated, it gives CASSQEGTGVSGANVLTF.

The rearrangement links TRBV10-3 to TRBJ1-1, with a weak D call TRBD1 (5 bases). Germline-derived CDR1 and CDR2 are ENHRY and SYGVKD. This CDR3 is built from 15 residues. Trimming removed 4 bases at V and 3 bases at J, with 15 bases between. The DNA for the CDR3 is TGTGCCATCAGTGGGGGCTCTTTGAGCCACACTGAAGCTTTCTTT. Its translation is CAISGGSLSHTEAFF.

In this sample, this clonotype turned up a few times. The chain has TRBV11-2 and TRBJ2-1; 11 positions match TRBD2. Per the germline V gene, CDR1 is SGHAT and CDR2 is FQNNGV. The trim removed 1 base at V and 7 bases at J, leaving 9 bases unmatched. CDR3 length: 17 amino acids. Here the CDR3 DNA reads TGTGCCAGCAGCTTAGTTAGCGGGGGGGATCGCGTAAATGAGCAGTTCTTC. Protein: CASSLVSGGDRVNEQFF.

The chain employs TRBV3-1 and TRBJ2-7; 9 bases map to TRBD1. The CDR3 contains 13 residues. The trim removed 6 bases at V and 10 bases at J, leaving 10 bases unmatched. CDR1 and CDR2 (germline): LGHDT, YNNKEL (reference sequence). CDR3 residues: CASRRQGEEAQYF. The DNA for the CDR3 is TGTGCCAGCAGGAGACAGGGGGAAGAGGCCCAGTACTTC.

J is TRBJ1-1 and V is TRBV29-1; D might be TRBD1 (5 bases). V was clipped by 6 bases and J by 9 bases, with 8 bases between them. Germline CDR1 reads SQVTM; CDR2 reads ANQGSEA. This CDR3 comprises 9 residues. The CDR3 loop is CSVGEKAFF. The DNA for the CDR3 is TGCAGCGTAGGGGAGAAAGCTTTCTTT. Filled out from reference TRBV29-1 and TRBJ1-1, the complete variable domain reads SAVISQKPSRDICQRGTSLTIQCQVDSQVTMMFWYRQQPGQSLTLIATANQGSEATYESGFVIDKFPISRPNLTFSTLTVSNMSPEDSSIYLCSVGEKAFFGQGTRLTVV.

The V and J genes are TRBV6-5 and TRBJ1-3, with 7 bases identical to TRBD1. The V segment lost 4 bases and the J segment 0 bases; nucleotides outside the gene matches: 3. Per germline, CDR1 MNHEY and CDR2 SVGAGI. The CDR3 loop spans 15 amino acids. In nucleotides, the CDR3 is TGTGCCAGCAGTTCACAGGGGTTCTCTGGAAACACCATATATTTT. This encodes CASSSQGFSGNTIYF.

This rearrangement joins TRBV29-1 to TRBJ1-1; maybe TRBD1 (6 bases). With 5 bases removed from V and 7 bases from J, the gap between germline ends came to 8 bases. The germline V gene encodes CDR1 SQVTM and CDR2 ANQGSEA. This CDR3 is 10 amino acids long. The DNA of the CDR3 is TGCAGCGTTTCGGACAGTGAAGCTTTCTTT. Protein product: CSVSDSEAFF.

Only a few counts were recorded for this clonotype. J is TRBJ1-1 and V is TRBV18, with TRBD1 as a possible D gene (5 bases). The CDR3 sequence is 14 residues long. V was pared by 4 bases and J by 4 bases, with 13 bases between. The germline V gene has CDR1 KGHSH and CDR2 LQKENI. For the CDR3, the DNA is TGTGCCAGCTCACTAGGGACGGTGTTCACTGAAGCTTTCTTT. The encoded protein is CASSLGTVFTEAFF.

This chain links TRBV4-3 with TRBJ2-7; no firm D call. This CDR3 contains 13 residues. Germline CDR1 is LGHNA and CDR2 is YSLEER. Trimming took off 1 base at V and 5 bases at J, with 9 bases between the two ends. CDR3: CASSQVSGDEQYF. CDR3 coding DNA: TGCGCCAGCAGCCAAGTTTCCGGAGACGAGCAGTACTTC.

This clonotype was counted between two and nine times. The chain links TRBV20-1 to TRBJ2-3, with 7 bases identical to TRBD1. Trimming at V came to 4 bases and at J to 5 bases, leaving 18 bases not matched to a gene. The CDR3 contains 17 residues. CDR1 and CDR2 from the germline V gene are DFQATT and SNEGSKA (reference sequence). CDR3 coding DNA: TGCAGTGCTACTACGCCGTTTCGACAGGGACCTGGAGATACGCAGTATTTT. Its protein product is CSATTPFRQGPGDTQYF.

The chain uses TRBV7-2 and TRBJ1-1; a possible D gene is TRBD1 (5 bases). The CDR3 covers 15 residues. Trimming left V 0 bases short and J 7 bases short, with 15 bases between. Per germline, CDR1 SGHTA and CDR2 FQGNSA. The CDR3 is CASSLASGRPSEAFF. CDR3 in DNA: TGTGCCAGCAGCTTAGCATCGGGACGACCAAGTGAAGCTTTCTTT.

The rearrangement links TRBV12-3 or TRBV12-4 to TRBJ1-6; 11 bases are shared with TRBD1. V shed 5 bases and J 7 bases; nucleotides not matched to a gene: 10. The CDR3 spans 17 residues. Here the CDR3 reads CASSLGQGAVGNSPLHF. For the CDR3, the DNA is TGTGCCAGCAGTCTCGGACAGGGGGCGGTCGGGAATTCACCCCTCCACTTT.

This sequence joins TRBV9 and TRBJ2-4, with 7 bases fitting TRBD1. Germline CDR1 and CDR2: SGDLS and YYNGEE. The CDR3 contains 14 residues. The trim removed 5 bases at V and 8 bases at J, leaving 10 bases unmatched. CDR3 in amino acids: CASSGTGVGDIQYF. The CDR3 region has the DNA TGTGCCAGCAGTGGAACAGGGGTGGGGGACATTCAGTACTTC. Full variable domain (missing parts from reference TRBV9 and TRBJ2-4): DSGVTQTPKHLITATGQRVTLRCSPRSGDLSVYWYQQSLDQGLQFLIQYYNGEERAKGNILERFSAQQFPDLHSELNLSSLELGDSALYFCASSGTGVGDIQYFGAGTRLSVL.

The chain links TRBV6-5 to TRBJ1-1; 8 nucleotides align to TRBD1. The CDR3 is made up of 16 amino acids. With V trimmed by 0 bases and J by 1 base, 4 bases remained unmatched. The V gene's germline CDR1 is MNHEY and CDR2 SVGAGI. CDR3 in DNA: TGTGCCAGCAGTTACTCGACAGGGGAGCGGAACACTGAAGCTTTCTTT. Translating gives CASSYSTGERNTEAFF.

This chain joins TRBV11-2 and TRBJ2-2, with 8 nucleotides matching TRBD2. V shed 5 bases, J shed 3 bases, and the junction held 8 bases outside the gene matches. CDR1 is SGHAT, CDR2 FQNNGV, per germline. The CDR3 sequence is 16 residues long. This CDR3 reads CASSLPGGLDTGELFF. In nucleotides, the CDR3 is TGTGCCAGCAGCCTCCCGGGGGGGCTTGACACCGGGGAGCTGTTTTTT.

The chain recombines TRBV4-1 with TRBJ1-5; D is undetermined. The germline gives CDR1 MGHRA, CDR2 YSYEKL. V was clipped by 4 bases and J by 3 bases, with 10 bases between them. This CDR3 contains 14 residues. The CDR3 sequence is CASSPRSLNQPQHF. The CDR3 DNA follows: TGCGCCAGCAGCCCACGGAGTCTCAATCAGCCCCAGCATTTT.

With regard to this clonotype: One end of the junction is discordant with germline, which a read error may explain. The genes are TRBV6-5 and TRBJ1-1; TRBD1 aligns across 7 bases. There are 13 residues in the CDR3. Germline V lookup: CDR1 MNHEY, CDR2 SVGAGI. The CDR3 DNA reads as TGCGCCAGCAGAAGGGGGCGATCCACTGAAGCTTTCTTT. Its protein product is CASRRGRSTEAFF.

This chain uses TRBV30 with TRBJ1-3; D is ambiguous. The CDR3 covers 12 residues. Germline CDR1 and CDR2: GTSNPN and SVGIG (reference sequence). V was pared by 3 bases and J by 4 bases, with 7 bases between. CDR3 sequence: CAWRREGNTIYF. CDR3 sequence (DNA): TGTGCCTGGAGACGAGAGGGAAACACCATATATTTT.

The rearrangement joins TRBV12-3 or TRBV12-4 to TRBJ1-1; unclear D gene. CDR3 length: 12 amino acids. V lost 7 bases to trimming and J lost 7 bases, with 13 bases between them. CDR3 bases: TGTGCCAGCAACCGCCCGGGAGTTGAAGCTTTCTTT. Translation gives CASNRPGVEAFF.

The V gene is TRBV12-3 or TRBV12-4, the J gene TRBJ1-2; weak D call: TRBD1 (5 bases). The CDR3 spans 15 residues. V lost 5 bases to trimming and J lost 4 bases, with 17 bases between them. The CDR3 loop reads CASSPSSAGPYGYTF. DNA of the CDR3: TGTGCCAGCAGTCCCTCCTCGGCAGGGCCCTATGGCTACACCTTC.

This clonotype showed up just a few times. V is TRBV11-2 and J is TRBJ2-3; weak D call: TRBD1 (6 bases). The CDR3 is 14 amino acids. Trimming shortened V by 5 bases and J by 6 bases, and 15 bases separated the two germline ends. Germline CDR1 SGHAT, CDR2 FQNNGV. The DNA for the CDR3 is TGTGCCAGCAGCAAAGGGGGAGACACGGATACGCAGTATTTT. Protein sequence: CASSKGGDTDTQYF.